This TCR beta chain was sequenced for a study of cytomegalovirus exposure and HLA in healthy donors (dated by TCRdb to 2016 to 2017). Background for the entire study: An earlier analysis of several hundred of the donors reported 250 to 350 Gb of sequence data and some 120 million unique TCR beta sequences from about 200 million T cells. An early release covering approximately 600 HLA-typed donors comprised approximately 300 gigabases of sequencing data and around 80 million unique TCR sequences. Among the roughly 370 genotyped donors, about 85% belonged to the genetic ancestry cluster associated with self-reported Caucasian donors. The study aimed to test whether cataloging public T cell receptors could reveal signatures of past pathogen exposure. The T cell repertoires of under 700 subjects were profiled by immunosequencing and related to cytomegalovirus serostatus. Besides the first cohort of under 700 subjects, a separate validation cohort made up of over a hundred different subjects was used. The study combined high-throughput TCR immunosequencing, statistical association of individual TCRs with disease status, and machine learning to predict cytomegalovirus infection status. To study patterns of TCR occurrence, a later analysis re-analyzed previously published TCR beta repertoires from around 660 donors and added high-resolution HLA genotyping. Rather than using new phenotypic data, the later analysis identified candidate immune exposures from TCR beta sequences and from how often those sequences occurred across donors. To decide whether each TCR beta V gene segment behaved as functional or pseudogenic, an earlier analysis of some 570 of the donors relied on high-throughput TCR beta sequencing. Donor age, sex, ethnicity and CMV serostatus were collected together with the repertoire data. A later genetic analysis used genome-wide SNP genotypes for about 65% of the 666 donors, treating that subset as a discovery cohort. Every discovery cohort repertoire had been produced on one sequencing platform. HLA typing covered class I and class II loci at four-digit resolution. The number of donors typed differed by locus, with 629-630 for A, B, C, DRB1 and DQB1, around 560 for DQA1, approximately 570 for DPA1, and 472 for DPB1. Because of strong linkage in the cohort, four or five DR-DQ haplotypes were treated as single units for association and clustering. Among over 350 genotyped donors of the cohort, an average of about 240,000 unique TCR beta nucleotide sequences were sequenced per donor, around 18% of them non-productive.

The paper's findings and limits, for the study overall: Compared with equally common non-associated chains, HLA-associated TCR beta chains in a later analysis were more clonally expanded and had lower generation probabilities. A further reported finding was that TCR beta sequences accurately predicted the HLA-A and HLA-B alleles for most subjects in the first cohort. Specific HLA alleles were associated with 15,000 to 20,000 TCR beta sequences at a false discovery rate of 0.05 in a later analysis. Strong co-occurrence of HLA alleles, especially DR and DQ, made assigning TCR associations to individual alleles difficult. A later analysis reported that several top co-occurrence clusters appeared linked to parvovirus B19, influenza, CMV and Epstein-Barr virus. Cytomegalovirus status was reported to be diagnosed by the classifier with high specificity and sensitivity in both the original and validation cohorts. According to a later analysis, most CMV-associated TCR beta chains appeared to be HLA-restricted, and the HLA associations seemed to be driven largely by CMV exposure. Because some donors lacked HLA typing at each locus, the association tests relied only on the typed subset. Only TCR beta chains were sequenced in this cohort, and the absence of alpha or paired-chain data limited detectable features. Immune exposure information for the cohort was limited to CMV serostatus. Because counts were too low, fewer than 20 rarely observed V segments, including chromosome 9 orphons, were excluded from the earlier analysis of around 640 of the donors. Linkage disequilibrium might explain the correlated functional status among segregating V segments, but an unknown experimental factor could not be excluded. The study gave a list of about 170 TCR beta chains associated with cytomegalovirus. The authors suggested that the approach could potentially be extended to other disease states and immunological phenotypes. A group of highly shared sequence variants was considered likely to be a technical artifact of the sequencing pipeline. The 87-base-pair reads could not distinguish some IMGT-functional V segments, including TRBV6-2 and TRBV6-3, so those segments were excluded. According to a later genetic analysis, donors in an Asian-associated ancestry cluster had fewer N-insertions in productive TCRs than the approximately 650-donor mean. According to a later analysis, TCR association rates differed among HLA loci, with DRB1 alleles showing the most associated TCRs and HLA-C alleles showing the fewest. While some public TCRs were present in many individuals, most TCR sequences turned up only very rarely across donors. A later genetic analysis associated a missense DCLRE1C variant with V-gene and J-gene trimming of TCR beta chains, and an independent cohort replicated the association. In an earlier analysis of some 540 of the donors, most TCR beta V segments appeared in productive rearrangements about 90% or about 30% of the time, broadly matching IMGT annotations. In vitro tests confirmed that three of the cytomegalovirus-associated TCR beta chains recognize cytomegalovirus antigens. The presence/absence analyses assumed that sequencing depth was roughly uniform across donors, and that assumption may not be true.

A word on this clone: Its recognized antigen is unknown. Base qualities are not recorded, but no much larger clone differs from it by a single base.

Library preparation was by the immunoSEQ multiplex PCR assay. A mixture of 60 forward primers for TCR Vbeta segments and 13 reverse primers for TCR Jbeta segments was used in the multiplex PCR. Amplification of the CDR3 region of rearranged TCR beta genes was performed with a multiplex PCR assay on genomic DNA. On the Illumina HiSeq System, the amplified TCR beta libraries were sequenced as 87-base-pair reads. The original methods were these. Across the 600 to 700 repertoires, a later analysis counted roughly 84 million unique TCR beta chains, approximately 12 million of which were shared by at least two donors. Raw reads were error-corrected and collapsed into unique sequences by a nearest-neighbor algorithm in which closely related sequences were merged to remove PCR and sequencing errors. V, D and J gene segments were assigned by aligning CDR3 sequences to IMGT reference sequences. Each retained sequence needed at least a six-nucleotide match to both a V gene segment and a J gene segment. Rearrangements were called productive when the CDR3 lacked stop codons and stayed in frame with V and J; all others were non-productive. Following IMGT convention, CDR3 was defined as the stretch from the second conserved V-encoded cysteine up to the conserved J-encoded phenylalanine. The earlier analysis of roughly 590 of the donors excluded any sequence lacking an unambiguous match to a single V gene segment. An earlier analysis of a few hundred of the donors called V segments functional above 56.7% productive rearrangements and segregating when the between-donor standard deviation exceeded 5%. A statistical classification framework was built to diagnose cytomegalovirus status from the catalog of TCR beta chain sequences. In a later analysis, TCR nucleotide sequences were compared against IMGT/GENE-DB human TR gene sequences so that V and J genes could be assigned. The TCRdist pipeline was used in a later analysis to assign CDR3 sequences and most-parsimonious VDJ recombination scenarios. In a later analysis, each TCR beta chain was defined by its CDR3 amino acid sequence together with its V-gene family, and reads without a unique V-gene family were excluded. A later analysis removed over 500 highly shared, low-generation-probability nucleotide sequences to deal with suspected cross-contamination and a sequencing artifact. For each public chain, a later analysis derived a clonal expansion index from normalized ranks of inferred template counts within each repertoire. A later analysis computed generation probabilities with a VDJ recombination model fitted to out-of-frame rearrangements, and checked the results against IGoR. In a later analysis, hypergeometric tests were used to score TCR-TCR, TCR-HLA and TCR-CMV co-occurrence, with a repertoire-size bias correction applied to TCR pairs. A later analysis estimated false discovery rates by permuting HLA or CMV assignments 20 times. In a later analysis, co-occurring TCRs were grouped with DBSCAN, and TCRdist sequence similarity was added when clustering was performed within HLA-allele-positive subsets. Repertoires with fewer than 30,000 or more than 120,000 public chains were left out of co-occurrence clustering, as were five repertoires with anomalous nucleotide sharing. Imported from immuneACCESS, the table was reduced by TCRdb to in-frame sequences with V and J called. These copies leave out some clones; in studies compared against another copy, an unresolved V gene accounts for under half, and the cause of the remainder is not known. V, J and clone size are taken as reported in that table, and D and trimming were inferred from the DNA itself. Recorded for this sample are about 200,000 clones; roughly 82% of them occurred a single time. Together, the top ten hold approximately 5.7% of the sample.

The cohort comprised some 730 healthy bone marrow donors. All cohort members were sampled while nominally healthy, although unrecorded immune exposures were likely present. The donor tested CMV seropositive, placing the donor among the roughly 300 seropositive members of the cohort. Every donor gave a peripheral blood sample, and the peripheral blood mononuclear cells from that sample were used for TCR beta sequencing. The Qiagen DNeasy Blood Extraction Kit was used to extract genomic DNA from the blood cell samples. From the cysteine through the phenylalanine, the CDR3 covers 16 amino acids. The entry retains the CDR3 DNA only, 48 bases that are in frame from base 1. V ends up 4 bases short and J 2 bases short, with an unmatched junction base count of 9. CDR1 SGHDT and CDR2 YYEEEE were looked up in the germline V gene.

The chain joins TRBV5-6 to TRBJ2-1, with 7 central nucleotides matching TRBD2. The clonotype originates from a middle-aged man in good health and CMV-seropositive. Sequencing was carried out using PBMCs. The CDR3 loop reads CASSPRLAGPYNEQFF. The nucleotide sequence reads TGTGCCAGCAGCCCCCGGTTAGCGGGTCCCTACAATGAGCAGTTCTTC.